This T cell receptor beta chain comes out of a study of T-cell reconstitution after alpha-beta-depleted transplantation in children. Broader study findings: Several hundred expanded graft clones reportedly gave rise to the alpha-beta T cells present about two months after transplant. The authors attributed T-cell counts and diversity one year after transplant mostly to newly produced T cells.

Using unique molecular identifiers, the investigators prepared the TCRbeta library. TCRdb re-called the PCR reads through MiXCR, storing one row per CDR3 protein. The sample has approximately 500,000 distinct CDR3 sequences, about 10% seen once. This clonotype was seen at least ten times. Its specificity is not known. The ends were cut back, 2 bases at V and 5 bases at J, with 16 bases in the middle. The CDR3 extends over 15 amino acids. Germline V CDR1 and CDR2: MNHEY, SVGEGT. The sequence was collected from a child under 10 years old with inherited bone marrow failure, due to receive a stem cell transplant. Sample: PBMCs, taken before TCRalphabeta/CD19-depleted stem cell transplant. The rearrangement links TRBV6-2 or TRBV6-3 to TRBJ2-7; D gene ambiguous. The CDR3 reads CASSYGRVRLNEQYF. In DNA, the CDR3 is TGTGCCAGCAGTTACGGTAGGGTCCGGTTGAACGAGCAGTACTTC.